Following are 32 T cell receptor beta chains from one sample sequenced in a study of blood T cell repertoires in COVID-19. Repertoires were generated with immunoSEQ multiplex PCR, while TCRdb's copy carries only in-frame clones and drops some. Among about 150,000 clones listed, roughly 84% were seen once. Sequenced input: peripheral blood. The receptors originated from a woman aged 55-75 years with COVID-19, enrolled during active disease.

The chain links TRBV7-2 to TRBJ1-5; 7 bases fit TRBD1. V dropped 5 bases and J dropped 4; count of bases not matched to a gene: 8. Germline CDR1 SGHTA, CDR2 FQGNSA. The CDR3 sequence is 15 residues long. CDR3 residues: CASSLGTVGNQPQHF. The CDR3 DNA sequence: TGTGCCAGCAGCCTCGGGACAGTGGGGAATCAGCCCCAGCATTTT.

This clone was observed a single time. This sequence joins TRBV7-6 and TRBJ2-2; TRBD2 matches at 12 bases. The germline gives CDR1 SGHVS, CDR2 FNYEAQ. CDR3 size: 18 residues. V trimming: 4 bases; J trimming: 5 bases; junction bases outside the gene matches: 11. DNA of the CDR3: TGTGCCAGCAGCTCACAAACTAGCGGGGGGCTAAAGACCGGGGAGCTGTTTTTT. The encoded protein is CASSSQTSGGLKTGELFF.

The rearrangement links TRBV30 to TRBJ1-2; a weak D match, TRBD1 (5 bases). CDR1 is GTSNPN, CDR2 SVGIG, per germline (reference sequence). This CDR3 comprises 12 residues. The V end lost 2 bases, the J end lost 2 bases, and 6 bases lay between the germline ends. The CDR3 nucleotides are TGTGCCTGGAGTAGACAGAACTATGGCTACACCTTC. Translation gives CAWSRQNYGYTF. Complete variable domain (other parts from reference TRBV30 and TRBJ1-2): SQTIHQWPATLVQPVGSPLSLECTVEGTSNPNLYWYRQAAGRGLQLLFYSVGIGQISSEVPQNLSASRPQDRQFILSSKKLLLSDSGFYLCAWSRQNYGYTFGSGTRLTVV.

This rearrangement joins TRBV5-8 to TRBJ2-7, with TRBD1 matching 9 bases. V lost 3 bases and J lost 3; bases outside the gene matches: 1. The CDR3 loop spans 13 amino acids. In germline, CDR1 is SGHTS, CDR2 YDEGEE. CDR3 residues: CASSWDRDYEQYV. The CDR3 region has the DNA TGTGCCAGCAGCTGGGACAGGGACTACGAGCAGTACGTC.

The chain is built from TRBV5-1 and TRBJ2-5, with D hard to call. CDR3 size: 15 residues. Germline CDR1 SGHRS, CDR2 YFSETQ. V was trimmed by 0 bases and J by 0 bases, leaving 9 bases between them. CDR3 bases: TGCGCCAGCAGCTTGGGGAGTTTGTACCAAGAGACCCAGTACTTC. Translating gives CASSLGSLYQETQYF.

The rearrangement joins TRBV12-3 or TRBV12-4 to TRBJ2-5, with D tentatively TRBD1 (5 bases). The V and J ends lost 6 bases and 6 bases respectively, with 14 bases between them. The CDR3 loop spans 13 amino acids. CDR3 sequence reads: CASSLRERKTQYF. As DNA, the CDR3 is TGTGCCAGCAGCCTCAGGGAAAGGAAGACCCAGTACTTC.

This clone was seen only a few times. At the DNA level, this CDR3 is encoded by other sequences in the same sample as well. This rearrangement joins TRBV24-1 to TRBJ2-5, with a tentative D call TRBD1 (6 bases). The CDR3 contains 14 residues. V lost 0 bases and J 4 bases, leaving 8 bases between the germline ends. CDR1 and CDR2 from the germline V gene are KGHDR and SFDVKD. Here the CDR3 reads CATSDLRGGETQYF. CDR3 nucleotides: TGTGCCACCAGTGATTTGCGAGGGGGAGAGACCCAGTACTTC.

This clone was counted a single time. In the same sample, other DNA sequences code for this CDR3. The rearrangement links TRBV6-1 to TRBJ1-1; 7 nucleotides agree with TRBD1. In germline, CDR1 is MNHNS, CDR2 SASEGT. After removal of 2 bases from V and 5 bases from J, the junction contained 2 bases not matched to a gene. The CDR3 runs to 13 residues. CDR3 DNA sequence: TGTGCCAGCAGTGAACGACAGGGAACTGAAGCTTTCTTT. Protein sequence: CASSERQGTEAFF.

V is TRBV5-1 and J is TRBJ2-5, with 7 bases lining up with TRBD2. V was pared by 0 bases and J by 5 bases, with 7 bases of the junction left unmatched. Germline values: CDR1 SGHRS, CDR2 YFSETQ. The CDR3 is 15 amino acids. CDR3 sequence: CASSLEGGPWETQYF. The CDR3 DNA reads TGCGCCAGCAGCTTGGAGGGAGGGCCTTGGGAGACCCAGTACTTC.

This chain uses TRBV14 with TRBJ2-1; TRBD2 matches at 12 bases. V trimming: 0 bases; J trimming: 4 bases; junction bases outside the gene matches: 4. The V gene's germline CDR1 is SGHDN and CDR2 FVKESK. This CDR3 has 17 amino acids. CDR3 sequence: CASSQDLAGGPYNEQFF. CDR3 coding DNA: TGTGCCAGCAGCCAAGATCTAGCGGGAGGGCCGTACAATGAGCAGTTCTTC.

The J gene is TRBJ1-1, the V gene TRBV12-3 or TRBV12-4; D remains ambiguous. The CDR3 consists of 12 residues. With 7 bases removed from V and 5 bases from J, the gap between germline ends came to 11 bases. The chain's CDR3 is CASTQPGTEAFF. Written as DNA, the CDR3 is TGTGCCAGCACCCAACCCGGGACTGAAGCTTTCTTT.

V gene TRBV6-1 combines with J gene TRBJ2-6; 7 bases match TRBD1. J was trimmed by 0 bases and V by 4 bases; bases with no gene match: 6. The CDR3 is 17 residues long. From germline, CDR1 is MNHNS and CDR2 SASEGT. This CDR3 reads CASSARQGNSGANVLTF. DNA of the CDR3: TGTGCCAGCAGTGCCAGACAGGGTAACTCTGGGGCCAACGTCCTGACTTTC.

This clone was detected once. The rearrangement links TRBV18 to TRBJ1-1; D may be TRBD1 (5 bases). The germline V gene encodes CDR1 KGHSH and CDR2 LQKENI. The CDR3 runs to 14 residues. Deletions cut 0 bases from V and 4 bases from J, with 9 bases between. The CDR3 protein is CASSPPEGSTEAFF. The CDR3 DNA reads TGTGCCAGCTCACCACCGGAGGGGAGCACTGAAGCTTTCTTT.

The V gene is TRBV19, the J gene TRBJ1-5, with 10 bases lining up with TRBD1. Looked up from germline, CDR1 is LNHDA and CDR2 is SQIVND (reference sequence). Germline trimming cut 4 bases from V and 3 bases from J; bases unmatched to any gene: 6. The CDR3 runs 16 residues. CDR3 loop: CASSRDRGRDNQPQHF. The CDR3 DNA sequence: TGTGCCAGTAGTAGAGACAGGGGGCGCGACAATCAGCCCCAGCATTTT.

Only one count was recorded for this clone. The chain employs TRBV18 and TRBJ1-1; a weak D match, TRBD1 (6 bases). Trimming removed 6 bases from V and 8 bases from J, with 13 bases in between. CDR1 and CDR2 (germline): KGHSH, LQKENI. The CDR3 consists of 12 residues. The CDR3 nucleotides are TGTGCCAGCTCTAGAGGGGACAAAGAAGCTTTCTTT. As protein: CASSRGDKEAFF.

J is TRBJ2-3 and V is TRBV3-1 (or the pseudogene TRBV3-2); TRBD2 might be the D (6 bases). This CDR3 is built from 15 residues. The ends were cut back, 4 bases at V and 0 bases at J, with 11 bases in the middle. The germline gives CDR1 LGHDT, CDR2 YNNKEL (reference sequence). For the CDR3, the DNA is TGTGCCAGCAGCCGGTCGGGAGTGAGCACAGATACGCAGTATTTT. Translating it yields CASSRSGVSTDTQYF.

The rearrangement uses TRBV27 and TRBJ2-1; D unclear. V lost 8 bases and J 7 bases, leaving 15 bases between the germline ends. The CDR3 is 13 residues long. Germline CDR1 and CDR2: MNHEY and SMNVEV (reference sequence). The CDR3 here is CASRVLGSNEQFF. Here the CDR3 DNA reads TGTGCCAGCCGGGTGTTGGGTTCTAATGAGCAGTTCTTC.

This chain connects TRBV18 to TRBJ2-3; tentative D call: TRBD1 (6 bases). The CDR3 length is 16 residues. In germline, CDR1 is KGHSH, CDR2 LQKENI. V was shortened by 2 bases and J by 0 bases, with 12 bases between the two germline ends. The CDR3 reads CASSPGGTSSTDTQYF. The CDR3 region has the DNA TGTGCCAGCTCACCAGGGGGCACCTCTAGCACAGATACGCAGTATTTT.

V gene TRBV3-1 (or the pseudogene TRBV3-2) combines with J gene TRBJ2-1, with TRBD2 matching over 14 bases. V trimming: 3 bases; J trimming: 7 bases; junction bases outside the gene matches: 8. This CDR3 spans 17 amino acids. In germline, CDR1 is LGHDT, CDR2 YNNKEL (reference sequence). Here the CDR3 reads CASSQGLAGVWRNEQFF. The CDR3 DNA is TGTGCCAGCAGCCAGGGACTAGCGGGAGTATGGAGAAATGAGCAGTTCTTC.

The chain recombines TRBV24-1 with TRBJ2-1; TRBD1 matches 11 bases. The junction had 8 bases not matched to a gene; V was cut back by 4 bases and J by 10 bases. Germline CDR1 KGHDR, CDR2 SFDVKD. This CDR3 spans 15 amino acids. CDR3 sequence: CATSDPGQGAGEQFF. The CDR3 nucleotides read TGTGCCACCAGTGACCCCGGACAGGGGGCCGGCGAGCAGTTCTTC.

The V call is TRBV19, the J call TRBJ1-2; the D gene is possibly TRBD1 (5 bases). With 5 bases removed from V and 4 bases from J, the gap between germline ends came to 14 bases. The CDR3 sequence is 14 residues long. Looked up from germline, CDR1 is LNHDA and CDR2 is SQIVND (reference sequence). The CDR3 region is CASSLSGQTYGYTF. The CDR3 nucleotides are TGTGCCAGTAGTCTCTCAGGGCAAACCTATGGCTACACCTTC.

The gene calls are TRBV5-1 and TRBJ1-5; TRBD1 is a possible D gene (6 bases). V was shortened by 0 bases and J by 8 bases, with 21 bases between the two germline ends. The CDR3 length is 17 residues. The V gene's germline CDR1 is SGHRS and CDR2 YFSETQ. CDR3 region: CASSLGQASPAIEPQHF. The DNA for the CDR3 is TGCGCCAGCAGCTTGGGACAGGCGTCACCAGCTATCGAGCCCCAGCATTTT. The full variable domain, completed using reference TRBV5-1 and TRBJ1-5, is KAGVTQTPRYLIKTRGQQVTLSCSPISGHRSVSWYQQTPGQGLQFLFEYFSETQRNKGNFPGRFSGRQFSNSRSEMNVSTLELGDSALYLCASSLGQASPAIEPQHFGDGTRLSIL.

The chain recombines TRBV6-6 with TRBJ1-5; D possibly corresponds to TRBD1 (6 bases). The CDR3 sequence is 13 residues long. Trimming shortened V by 7 bases and J by 2 bases, and 9 bases separated the two germline ends. In germline, CDR1 is MNHNY, CDR2 SVGAGI (reference sequence). CDR3: CASNDRRNQPQHF. CDR3 DNA sequence: TGTGCCAGCAACGACAGGCGCAATCAGCCCCAGCATTTT.

The J gene is TRBJ1-2, the V gene TRBV11-2, with a weak D call TRBD1 (5 bases). The CDR3 totals 15 residues. Germline V gene sequence: CDR1 SGHAT, CDR2 FQNNGV. Trimming took 5 bases from V and 0 from J, leaving 13 bases between them. The CDR3 DNA follows: TGTGCCAGCAGCATCAGACAGTCCGCTAACTATGGCTACACCTTC. Translating it yields CASSIRQSANYGYTF.

The chain couples TRBV5-1 to TRBJ2-2; the match to TRBD2 covers 10 bases. The V gene end was trimmed by 0 bases and the J gene end by 6 bases; junction bases not matched to a gene: 14. The length of the CDR3 is 19 residues. The V gene's germline CDR1 is SGHRS and CDR2 YFSETQ. The CDR3 reads CASSLEPSGRNGEAGELFF. The CDR3 DNA sequence: TGCGCCAGCAGCTTGGAACCTAGCGGGAGAAATGGGGAAGCCGGGGAGCTGTTTTTT.

V usage is TRBV7-2 and J usage is TRBJ1-4; no firm D call. The V gene's germline CDR1 is SGHTA and CDR2 FQGNSA. Trimming took 8 bases from V and 5 from J, leaving 12 bases between them. The CDR3 is made up of 13 amino acids. The CDR3 DNA reads TGTGCCAGCTGTTGGAGGCCAAATGAAAAACTGTTTTTT. Its protein is CASCWRPNEKLFF.

For this clone: Other nucleotide sequences in the sample specify the same CDR3. This rearrangement joins TRBV14 to TRBJ1-2; D is uncertain. The V and J ends lost 3 bases and 3 bases respectively, with 8 bases between them. The germline V gene has CDR1 SGHDN and CDR2 FVKESK. CDR3 length equals 13 residues. CDR3 protein: CASSHQRDYGYTF. The CDR3, as DNA: TGTGCCAGCAGCCATCAGAGGGACTATGGCTACACCTTC.

The chain combines TRBV5-1 with TRBJ1-1; D gene uncertain. Between the trimmed V and J ends, which lost 4 bases and 4 bases, there was a span of 14 bases. The V gene's germline CDR1 is SGHRS and CDR2 YFSETQ. The CDR3 sequence is 14 residues long. The CDR3 DNA is TGCGCCAGCAGCCCGGACGTACGGGGCACTGAAGCTTTCTTT. Translating it yields CASSPDVRGTEAFF.

Only one count was recorded for this clone. The chain couples TRBV3-1 (or the pseudogene TRBV3-2) to TRBJ1-1; possibly TRBD1 for D (5 bases). Germline CDR1 and CDR2: LGHDT and YNNKEL (reference sequence). The CDR3 loop spans 14 amino acids. Trimming took off 6 bases at V and 5 bases at J, with 16 bases between the two ends. CDR3 DNA sequence: TGTGCCAGCAGAAGTAGACAGAGTGAGACTGAAGCTTTCTTT. Translating gives CASRSRQSETEAFF.

The chain links TRBV10-3 to TRBJ2-1; 14 bases are shared with TRBD2. V was pared by 0 bases and J by 5 bases, with 6 bases of the junction left unmatched. The germline V gene has CDR1 ENHRY and CDR2 SYGVKD. There are 18 residues in the CDR3. DNA for the CDR3: TGTGCCATCAGTGAGTCCCCCGGACTAGCGGGGGGAAACAATGAGCAGTTCTTC. Protein sequence: CAISESPGLAGGNNEQFF.

The genes are TRBV24-1 and TRBJ1-2; possible D gene TRBD1, 5 bases. V was shortened by 0 bases and J by 5 bases, with 18 bases between the two germline ends. The germline V gene encodes CDR1 KGHDR and CDR2 SFDVKD. The CDR3 has 17 amino acids. In DNA form, the CDR3 reads TGTGCCACCAGTGATTTGGGGAACAGGCCGCAGGATTATGGCTACACCTTC. It codes for CATSDLGNRPQDYGYTF.

This clone was counted a single time. The genes are TRBV6-6 and TRBJ2-2; 7 bases match TRBD1. The CDR3 is 13 amino acids. Trimming removed 7 bases from V and 3 bases from J; junction bases left unmatched: 2. Looked up from germline, CDR1 is MNHNY and CDR2 is SVGAGI (reference sequence). For the CDR3, the DNA is TGTGCCAGCAATGACAGGGACACCGGGGAGCTGTTTTTT. It codes for CASNDRDTGELFF.